This T cell receptor (beta chain) appears in the sequencing data of a study of neurological immune-mediated disorders. Each TCR transcript was tagged with a 10-nucleotide random UMI during 5'RACE. One entry per CDR3 protein, called by TCRdb with MiXCR from the 5' RACE reads. This table has about 10,000 distinct CDR3 sequences, about 21% appearing once. Regarding the study as a whole: Multiple sclerosis patients had less TCR clonal expansion than even healthy controls, unlike HTLV-1-associated myelopathy.

This clonotype was seen repeatedly, ten times or more. Antigen: not known. The sorted libraries were prepared using about 1 million CD4+ or CD8+ T cells that had themselves been sorted. Germline V lookup: CDR1 MDHEN, CDR2 SYDVKM. J gave up 0 bases and V 3 bases, and 10 bases lay outside the gene matches. This CDR3 is 18 amino acids long. What was sequenced was CD8+ T cells from blood. The V and J genes are TRBV28 and TRBJ2-3, with 9 bases matching TRBD2. The TCR sequence derives from a woman in her sixties with HTLV-1-associated myelopathy (HAM/TSP). The CDR3, as DNA: TGTGCCAGCAGTTTTTGGACTAGCGACACACTTAGCACAGATACGCAGTATTTT. This translates into CASSFWTSDTLSTDTQYF.